Listed below are T cell receptor beta chains from one sample, sequenced in a study of cytomegalovirus exposure and HLA in healthy donors. TCRdb keeps only in-frame clones here, not all; method: immunoSEQ multiplex PCR. The sample shows 200,000 to 250,000 clones, 82% of them seen only once. Sequencing was done on a sample of PBMCs. These receptors were collected from a middle-aged woman in good health and CMV-seronegative. Each CDR3 is given with its conserved first and last residue. D genes are given only for firm matches. Some rows mark clone size as missing; the rest say once, few, many or name a class of expanded clone.

J gene	clone size	D gene	V gene	CDR3 protein	CDR3 DNA
TRBJ1-2	few	TRBD1	TRBV7-3	CASSLGSGGLRSYTF	TGTGCCAGCAGCTTAGGATCAGGGGGATTAAGGAGCTACACCTTC
TRBJ1-6	once	.	TRBV18	CASSPSVANSPLHF	TGTGCCAGCTCACCCTCCGTGGCAAATTCACCCCTCCACTTT
TRBJ2-2	.	TRBD2	TRBV7-3	CASSQTSGGPAGELFF	TGTGCCAGCAGCCAGACTAGCGGGGGTCCCGCCGGGGAGCTGTTTTTT
TRBJ2-7	.	.	TRBV6-5	CASSYFGSPPYEQYF	TGTGCCAGCAGCTACTTCGGGAGCCCACCCTACGAGCAGTACTTC
TRBJ1-2	.	TRBD1	TRBV6-6	CASSYSGTVSYYGYTF	TGTGCCAGCAGTTACTCCGGGACAGTGAGTTACTATGGCTACACCTTC
TRBJ1-1	.	TRBD1	TRBV19	CASSIGQGPNTEAFF	TGTGCCAGTAGTATAGGACAGGGGCCGAACACTGAAGCTTTCTTT
TRBJ1-1	.	.	TRBV5-8	CASSHRNMNTEAFF	TGTGCCAGCAGCCACAGAAACATGAACACTGAAGCTTTCTTT
TRBJ2-1	.	TRBD2	TRBV29-1	CSGKRGGDNEQFF	TGCAGCGGCAAGCGGGGGGGGGATAATGAGCAGTTCTTC
TRBJ2-7	.	.	TRBV5-1	CASSLEMVGAEQYF	TGCGCCAGCAGCTTGGAAATGGTAGGAGCCGAGCAGTACTTC
TRBJ2-3	.	TRBD1	TRBV7-2	CASRQTGGTDTQYF	TGTGCCAGCAGACAGACAGGGGGCACAGATACGCAGTATTTT
TRBJ2-4	once	.	TRBV6-6	CASSYGTGIKKNIQYF	TGTGCCAGCAGTTATGGTACAGGGATAAAGAAAAACATTCAGTACTTC
TRBJ2-5	.	.	TRBV5-1	CASSPGLLQETQYF	TGCGCCAGCAGCCCGGGACTGCTCCAAGAGACCCAGTACTTC
TRBJ2-3	.	TRBD2	TRBV10-3	CAASGGSDHSRADTQYF	TGTGCCGCTAGCGGGGGTTCGGACCACTCCAGGGCAGATACGCAGTATTTT
TRBJ2-3	.	.	TRBV6-1	CASSEARRQSTDTQYF	TGTGCCAGCAGTGAAGCGCGCAGACAAAGCACAGATACGCAGTATTTT
TRBJ2-1	few	TRBD2	TRBV9	CASSLTSGSSYNEQFF	TGTGCCAGCAGCCTGACTAGCGGAAGCTCCTACAATGAGCAGTTCTTC
TRBJ1-2	.	.	TRBV5-3	CARNRTGTNYGYTF	TGTGCCAGAAATAGAACAGGGACTAACTATGGCTACACCTTC
TRBJ1-4	.	.	TRBV15	CATSTPARLMSGEKLFF	TGTGCCACCAGCACACCCGCCCGACTCATGTCTGGTGAAAAACTGTTTTTT
TRBJ1-6	.	TRBD1	TRBV2	CATYRGGNSPLHF	TGTGCCACCTACAGGGGTGGTAATTCACCCCTCCACTTT
TRBJ1-1	once	.	TRBV5-1	CASSTQGVGTEAFF	TGCGCCAGCAGCACCCAGGGTGTCGGCACTGAAGCTTTCTTT
TRBJ2-7	.	.	TRBV27	CASSLSGYSYEQYF	TGTGCCAGCAGTTTGTCCGGGTACTCCTACGAGCAGTACTTC
TRBJ2-3	.	TRBD2	TRBV7-2	CASSLGLAGEYTQYF	TGTGCCAGCAGCTTAGGACTAGCGGGGGAATATACGCAGTATTTT
TRBJ2-1	few	TRBD2	TRBV28	CASSLRLAGGYNEQFF	TGTGCCAGCAGTTTAAGACTAGCGGGGGGTTACAATGAGCAGTTCTTC
TRBJ2-6	.	TRBD1	TRBV10-2	CASSDPPGQGAGANVLTF	TGCGCCAGCAGTGACCCGCCGGGACAGGGAGCTGGGGCCAACGTCCTGACTTTC
TRBJ2-5	.	.	TRBV30	CAWSVGGDLGTQYF	TGTGCCTGGAGTGTAGGGGGGGACCTAGGAACCCAGTACTTC
TRBJ2-1	.	.	TRBV2	CASSWLDNEQFF	TGTGCCAGCAGTTGGCTAGACAATGAGCAGTTCTTC
TRBJ1-1	.	.	TRBV11-2	CASSPGWTPGEAFF	TGTGCCAGCAGCCCCGGGTGGACACCGGGTGAAGCTTTCTTT
TRBJ1-6	.	.	TRBV2	CASRDRNSPLHF	TGTGCCAGCAGAGACAGGAATTCACCCCTCCACTTT
TRBJ2-5	.	TRBD2	TRBV7-8	CASSLEPGGIQETQYF	TGTGCCAGCAGCTTAGAACCGGGAGGAATCCAAGAGACCCAGTACTTC
TRBJ2-1	.	TRBD1	TRBV29-1	CSTGTGVGEQFF	TGCAGCACTGGGACAGGGGTGGGTGAGCAGTTCTTC
TRBJ1-3	.	.	TRBV6-6	CASSRRTAYGNTIYF	TGTGCCAGCAGTCGACGGACAGCCTATGGAAACACCATATATTTT
TRBJ2-3	.	TRBD2	TRBV19	CASSIASSGADTQYF	TGTGCCAGTAGTATCGCTTCTAGCGGCGCAGATACGCAGTATTTT